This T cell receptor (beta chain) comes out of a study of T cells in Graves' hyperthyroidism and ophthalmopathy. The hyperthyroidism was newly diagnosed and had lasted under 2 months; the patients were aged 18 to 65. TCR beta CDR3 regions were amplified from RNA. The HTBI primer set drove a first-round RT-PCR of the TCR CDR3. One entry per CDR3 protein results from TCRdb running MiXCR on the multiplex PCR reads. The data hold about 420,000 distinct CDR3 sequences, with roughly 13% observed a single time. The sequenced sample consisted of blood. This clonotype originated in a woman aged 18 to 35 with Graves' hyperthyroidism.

This CDR3 reads CSARRAGSGRSEQFF. The CDR3 DNA is TGCAGTGCTAGACGGGCTGGGAGCGGGAGGTCCGAGCAGTTCTTC. The rearrangement links TRBV20-1 to TRBJ2-1, with TRBD2 identical over 9 bases. V was pared by 2 bases and J by 10 bases, with 12 bases of the junction left unmatched. The CDR3 totals 15 residues. Germline lookup yields CDR1 DFQATT and CDR2 SNEGSKA (reference sequence).